This T cell receptor (beta chain) was recovered during a study of CD8+CD57+ T cells in acquired aplastic anemia. Study overall: Quantities of DNA derived from sorted CD4+ and CD8+ cells averaged 3.2 ug.

Using genomic DNA as the template, TCR beta VDJ and CDR3 profiling was carried out. MiXCR was run by TCRdb on the reads, yielding one entry per CDR3 protein. The data contain about 200,000 distinct CDR3 sequences, 55% to 65% of them singletons. Sequencing involved patients with CD8+CD57+ cell expansion previously shown by flow cytometry. V was cut by 9 bases and J by 2 bases, with 20 bases left in between. The CDR3 is 15 residues long. Germline CDR1 and CDR2: LNHDA and SQIVND (reference sequence). A note on this clonotype: The target antigen is unknown.

Study-wide results and caveats: A set of more than 25 CD8+ CDR3 sequences was shared between patients and controls, and these sequences appeared highly expressed in patients.

The source material was sorted CD4+, CD8+, or CD8+CD57+ T cells (not recorded which) from PBMCs. The V call is TRBV19, the J call TRBJ2-7, with D perhaps being TRBD1 or TRBD2 (5 bases each). This TCR came from a human donor with aplastic anemia. CDR3: CASRTGDGTAYEQYF. The CDR3 DNA reads TGTGCCAGCCGGACCGGGGACGGAACTGCCTACGAGCAGTACTTC.